Each of the 21 T cell receptor beta chains below was sequenced from the same sample in a study of low-dose radiotherapy and immunotherapy resistance in tumors. Primers used for first-strand cDNA, a TRAV- and TRBV-specific set, covered both alpha and beta chains. TCR amplification ran 20 PCR cycles using constant-region and V-primer adapter primers. In TCRdb, the reads were re-called with MiXCR into one record per CDR3 protein. The sample consists of some 94,000 distinct CDR3 sequences, under 25% of them appearing once. Stated time point: after trial treatment. Described treatment: LDRT plus nivolumab, ipilimumab, low-dose cyclophosphamide and aspirin (RACIN trial). Sample: PBMCs, taken after low-dose radiotherapy plus immunotherapy. The receptors shown here come from a female donor with ovarian cancer.

This sequence joins TRBV7-9 and TRBJ2-7; 9 positions agree with TRBD1. Germline values: CDR1 SEHNR, CDR2 FQNEAQ (reference sequence). J gave up 6 bases and V 2 bases, and 8 bases lay outside the gene matches. CDR3 size: 15 residues. The CDR3 is CASSLTGTGSSEQYF. For the CDR3, the DNA is TGTGCCAGCAGCTTAACCGGGACAGGGTCGTCCGAGCAGTACTTC.

This clonotype showed up many times. This chain connects TRBV12-3 or TRBV12-4 to TRBJ2-2; D not certain. The CDR3 length is 15 residues. V was shortened by 5 bases and J by 4 bases, with 14 bases between the two germline ends. The chain's CDR3 is CASSPSGSGTGELFF. CDR3 DNA sequence: TGTGCCAGCAGTCCCTCTGGTTCGGGCACCGGGGAGCTGTTTTTT.

This clonotype was seen repeatedly, ten times or more. CDR3 nucleotide sequence: TGTGCCAGCACCTGGGACAGGCAAGAGACCCAGTACTTC. It specifies CASTWDRQETQYF. This chain links TRBV5-6 with TRBJ2-5, with 8 bases fitting TRBD1. The CDR3 sequence is 13 residues long. Germline values: CDR1 SGHDT, CDR2 YYEEEE. V lost 6 bases, J lost 2 bases, and 3 bases stayed unmatched.

Points on this clonotype: A far larger clone is off by one base, so a read error is likely. The J gene is TRBJ2-2, the V gene TRBV6-1, with D maybe TRBD2 (5 bases). The CDR3 length is 12 residues. Trimming left V 8 bases short and J 7 bases short, with 11 bases between. The germline V gene encodes CDR1 MNHNS and CDR2 SASEGT. The CDR3 protein is CASRARGGELFF. CDR3 bases: TGTGCCAGCCGCGCTCGGGGCGGGGAGCTGTTTTTT.

This clonotype has a count of ten or more. V gene TRBV30 combines with J gene TRBJ1-6, with 7 bases matching TRBD1. Trimming at V came to 4 bases and at J to 8 bases, leaving 11 bases not matched to a gene. CDR1 GTSNPN and CDR2 SVGIG come from the germline V gene (reference sequence). CDR3 length: 15 residues. CDR3 loop: CAWIGATGSYSPLHF. The CDR3 DNA is TGTGCCTGGATCGGTGCGACAGGGAGTTATTCACCCCTCCACTTT.

This clonotype appeared many times. The chain links TRBV29-1 to TRBJ2-2; D is unresolved. In germline, CDR1 is SQVTM, CDR2 ANQGSEA. The CDR3 contains 13 residues. V dropped 3 bases and J dropped 1 base, with 6 bases sitting between them. CDR3 in DNA: TGCAGCGTTGATGAAGGGAACACCGGGGAGCTGTTTTTT. Amino acid sequence: CSVDEGNTGELFF.

Remarks on this clonotype: This likely came from a read error, as a far larger clone is one base away. The chain is built from TRBV6-6 and TRBJ1-4, with TRBD1 identical over 7 bases. Germline values: CDR1 MNHNY, CDR2 SVGAGI (reference sequence). CDR3 length equals 16 residues. The V gene end was trimmed by 4 bases and the J gene end by 8 bases; junction bases not matched to a gene: 13. The CDR3: CASSSLILGGREKLFF. The CDR3, as DNA: TGTGCCAGCAGTTCCCTTATCTTAGGGGGCCGAGAAAAACTGTTTTTT.

The sample holds many counts of this clonotype. The chain uses TRBV28 and TRBJ2-4; TRBD2 aligns across 7 bases. The CDR3 sequence is 15 residues long. Germline V gene data show CDR1 as MDHEN and CDR2 as SYDVKM. Trimming at V came to 5 bases and at J to 5 bases, leaving 9 bases not matched to a gene. The CDR3 DNA reads TGTGCCAGCAGTGCTCTCGTGGGGGGGGAAAACATTCAGTACTTC. Translated, it gives CASSALVGGENIQYF.

CDR3 sequence: CASTDPGRPNTEAFF. The CDR3 DNA is TGTGCCAGCACAGATCCGGGACGGCCGAACACTGAAGCTTTCTTT. The rearrangement uses TRBV4-2 and TRBJ1-1, with D perhaps TRBD1 (5 bases). Germline V lookup: CDR1 LGHNA, CDR2 YNFKEQ. The CDR3 has 15 residues. With 7 bases removed from V and 1 base from J, the gap between germline ends came to 16 bases.

This clonotype was counted ten times or more. The chain has TRBV29-1 and TRBJ1-2; possible D gene TRBD1, 5 bases. The CDR3 consists of 13 residues. V was shortened by 4 bases and J by 4 bases, with 13 bases between the two germline ends. Germline V gives CDR1 SQVTM, CDR2 ANQGSEA. DNA of the CDR3: TGCAGCGTTGCGAGGTCGGGGGGCTATGGCTACACCTTC. Translated, it gives CSVARSGGYGYTF.

In its sample, this clonotype was seen many times. V is TRBV5-1 and J is TRBJ2-5; 7 bases align to TRBD2. Germline loops: CDR1 SGHRS, CDR2 YFSETQ. CDR3 length: 13 residues. Germline trimming cut 4 bases from V and 2 bases from J; bases unmatched to any gene: 2. CDR3 sequence: CASSRGLQETQYF. CDR3 DNA sequence: TGCGCCAGCAGCCGGGGACTACAAGAGACCCAGTACTTC. The full variable domain, with the rest looked up from reference TRBV5-1 and TRBJ2-5, is KAGVTQTPRYLIKTRGQQVTLSCSPISGHRSVSWYQQTPGQGLQFLFEYFSETQRNKGNFPGRFSGRQFSNSRSEMNVSTLELGDSALYLCASSRGLQETQYFGPGTRLLVL.

This clonotype was picked up a small number of times. The chain links TRBV6-1 to TRBJ1-1, with 11 bases that match TRBD1. The CDR3 has 14 residues. The trim removed 5 bases at V and 4 bases at J, leaving 3 bases unmatched. The germline CDR1 and CDR2 sequences are MNHNS and SASEGT. CDR3 DNA sequence: TGTGCCAGCAGTCGGGACAGGGGGAGCACTGAAGCTTTCTTT. Residues: CASSRDRGSTEAFF.

The rearrangement uses TRBV12-3 or TRBV12-4 and TRBJ2-7; D gene ambiguous. The CDR3 is made up of 14 amino acids. V was cut by 5 bases and J by 0 bases, with 11 bases left in between. CDR3 in amino acids: CASSPTDRSYEQYF. CDR3 nucleotides: TGTGCCAGCAGTCCGACGGACCGCTCCTACGAGCAGTACTTC.

This clonotype has only a few counts. At one end the junction does not follow the germline gene, possibly because of a read error. The V call is TRBV25-1, the J call TRBJ2-1; a possible D gene is TRBD1 (6 bases). Germline-derived CDR1 and CDR2 are MGHDK and SYGVNS. This CDR3 contains 13 residues. CDR3 sequence (DNA): TGTGCCAGCAGTGAATTGGGGCAGGGGAGATTCGCCTTC. It encodes CASSELGQGRFAF.

As regards this clonotype: With a far larger clone one base away, a read error is the likely cause. No conserved phenylalanine or tryptophan is present at the end of the CDR3, so a read error is the likely explanation. The CDR3 loop is CATEAENDSGNTEAFL. The CDR3 nucleotides read TGTGCCACCGAAGCGGAGAACGACAGTGGTAACACTGAAGCTTTCTTG. The V gene is TRBV28, the J gene TRBJ1-1; D might be TRBD1 (5 bases). V gave up 10 bases and J gave up 2 bases, with 23 bases separating them. The CDR3 loop spans 16 amino acids. Germline CDR1 and CDR2: MDHEN and SYDVKM.

About this clonotype itself: This may stem from a read error, because a much larger clone lies one nucleotide away. The CDR3 does not end in the conserved phenylalanine or tryptophan, so this is likely a read error. The chain uses TRBV7-2 and TRBJ2-1; 10 bases map to TRBD2. The V segment lost 5 bases and the J segment 2 bases; nucleotides outside the gene matches: 6. The CDR3 is made up of 16 amino acids. The germline gives CDR1 SGHTA, CDR2 FQGNSA. CDR3 sequence: CASSLSSGSPYNEQFC. The CDR3 coding sequence is TGTGCCAGCAGCCTTTCTAGCGGGAGTCCCTACAATGAGCAGTTCTGC.

In this sample, this clonotype turned up many times. V and J are TRBV19 and TRBJ1-1; TRBD1 matches 7 bases. V trimming: 4 bases; J trimming: 8 bases; junction bases outside the gene matches: 10. The CDR3 contains 14 residues. Germline CDR1 is LNHDA and CDR2 is SQIVND (reference sequence). CDR3 amino acids: CASSSETGTKEAFF. The CDR3 DNA is TGTGCCAGTAGTAGTGAGACAGGGACTAAGGAAGCTTTCTTT.

This clonotype appeared many times. The CDR3 DNA reads TGTGCCAGCAGTGGCGGACTAGCGGGCCGATCCGAGCAGTACTTC. It is translated as CASSGGLAGRSEQYF. This chain uses TRBV6-5 with TRBJ2-7, with 11 bases matching TRBD2. The CDR3 sequence is 15 residues long. Trimming took 5 bases from V and 6 from J; bases not matched to a gene: 9. Germline V CDR1 and CDR2: MNHEY, SVGAGI.

About this clonotype: A much larger clone lies one base from this, so it may be a read error. This chain connects TRBV20-1 to TRBJ2-5; tentatively, D is TRBD2 (6 bases). CDR3 length: 17 residues. V was trimmed by 1 base and J by 4 bases, leaving 22 bases between them. Germline values: CDR1 DFQATT, CDR2 SNEGSKA (reference sequence). CDR3 bases: TGCAGTGCTAGAGCTCCGCCGCGGGGCAAGGGAGCAGAGACCCAGTACTTC. Its translation: CSARAPPRGKGAETQYF.

This clonotype occurred many times. J is TRBJ2-1 and V is TRBV27; TRBD2 agrees at 8 bases. Germline trimming cut 4 bases from V and 3 bases from J; bases unmatched to any gene: 11. The CDR3 runs to 17 residues. CDR1 MNHEY and CDR2 SMNVEV come from the germline V gene (reference sequence). This CDR3 is CASSSKLLADNYNEQFF. CDR3 DNA: TGTGCCAGCAGTTCTAAATTACTAGCGGATAACTACAATGAGCAGTTCTTC.

The table lists this clonotype with many counts. The gene calls are TRBV27 and TRBJ2-7; 7 bases match TRBD1. Germline values: CDR1 MNHEY, CDR2 SMNVEV (reference sequence). V lost 4 bases and J lost 0; bases outside the gene matches: 6. CDR3 length equals 15 residues. CDR3 residues: CASSSMDRPSYEQYF. The DNA for the CDR3 is TGTGCCAGCAGTTCCATGGACAGGCCCTCCTACGAGCAGTACTTC.